A single sample gave rise to the 8 T cell receptor beta chains below, sequenced in a study of T cell responses to AZD1222 COVID-19 vaccine. Clones were read by immunoSEQ multiplex PCR, and TCRdb kept only the in-frame ones, dropping some. The sample has 80,000 to 100,000 clones, 75% to 90% seen once. Sequenced here: peripheral blood, sampled 28 days after the second AZD1222 dose. The receptors derive from an adult who received the AZD1222 COVID-19 vaccine.

J is TRBJ1-1 and V is TRBV2, with 10 positions matching TRBD1. Germline V gene data show CDR1 as SNHLY and CDR2 as FYNNEI. The CDR3 totals 16 residues. V lost 3 bases and J lost 0; bases outside the gene matches: 4. The CDR3 DNA reads TGTGCCAGCAGTGATTGGGACAGGGGCTTGAACACTGAAGCTTTCTTT. Protein: CASSDWDRGLNTEAFF.

The V gene is TRBV6-5, the J gene TRBJ2-6; no firm D call. This CDR3 is 15 amino acids long. V lost 5 bases and J 1 base, leaving 9 bases between the germline ends. Per germline, CDR1 MNHEY and CDR2 SVGAGI. The CDR3 loop reads CASSLGQSGANVLTF. The CDR3 DNA reads as TGTGCCAGCAGTCTCGGCCAGTCTGGGGCCAACGTCCTGACTTTC.

The V and J genes are TRBV6-2 or TRBV6-3 and TRBJ2-1, with a weak D call TRBD2 (6 bases). V dropped 2 bases and J dropped 12 bases, with 23 bases sitting between them. The germline V gene encodes CDR1 MNHEY and CDR2 SVGEGT. CDR3 length: 16 residues. The CDR3 DNA is TGTGCCAGCAGTTACCCGAGTACCTCCGGGAGAGGGGTGCAGTTCTTC. Its protein is CASSYPSTSGRGVQFF.

The V gene is TRBV12-3 or TRBV12-4, the J gene TRBJ1-5, with TRBD1 as a possible D gene (5 bases). This CDR3 contains 12 residues. Between the trimmed V and J ends, which lost 6 bases and 5 bases, there was a span of 8 bases. The CDR3 is CASSLGDQPQHF. The CDR3 DNA sequence: TGTGCCAGCAGCCTAGGGGATCAGCCCCAGCATTTT.

The chain employs TRBV19 and TRBJ1-1; TRBD1 might be the D (6 bases). CDR1 and CDR2 (germline): LNHDA, SQIVND (reference sequence). The CDR3 sequence is 12 residues long. Trimming removed 9 bases at V and 5 bases at J, with 13 bases between. CDR3 in amino acids: CASTGSGTEAFF. CDR3 bases: TGTGCCAGCACAGGGTCGGGGACTGAAGCTTTCTTT.

The V call is TRBV5-1, the J call TRBJ1-4, with D maybe TRBD1 (6 bases). CDR3 size: 16 residues. Germline V gene lookup returns CDR1 SGHRS and CDR2 YFSETQ. V lost 2 bases and J 4 bases, leaving 15 bases between the germline ends. The chain's CDR3 is CASSFGGRGVNEKLFF. The CDR3 DNA sequence: TGCGCCAGCAGCTTCGGGGGGCGCGGGGTTAATGAAAAACTGTTTTTT.

The chain employs TRBV2 and TRBJ2-7, with a possible D match to TRBD1 (6 bases). The V end lost 3 bases, the J end lost 2 bases, and 8 bases lay between the germline ends. The germline V gene has CDR1 SNHLY and CDR2 FYNNEI. The CDR3 has 13 amino acids. CDR3 in amino acids: CASSDQGTYEQYF. DNA of the CDR3: TGTGCCAGCAGTGATCAGGGGACCTACGAGCAGTACTTC.

The rearrangement uses TRBV19 and TRBJ1-6; D is ambiguous. This CDR3 region has 14 residues. Deletions cut 4 bases from V and 8 bases from J, with 12 bases between. Germline CDR1 reads LNHDA; CDR2 reads SQIVND (reference sequence). The CDR3 protein is CASSRAGFDSPLHF. Here the CDR3 DNA reads TGTGCCAGTAGTAGGGCCGGGTTCGATTCACCCCTCCACTTT. Drawing the rest from reference TRBV19 and TRBJ1-6, the complete variable domain is DGGITQSPKYLFRKEGQNVTLSCEQNLNHDAMYWYRQDPGQGLRLIYYSQIVNDFQKGDIAEGYSVSREKKESFPLTVTSAQKNPTAFYLCASSRAGFDSPLHFGNGTRLTVT.